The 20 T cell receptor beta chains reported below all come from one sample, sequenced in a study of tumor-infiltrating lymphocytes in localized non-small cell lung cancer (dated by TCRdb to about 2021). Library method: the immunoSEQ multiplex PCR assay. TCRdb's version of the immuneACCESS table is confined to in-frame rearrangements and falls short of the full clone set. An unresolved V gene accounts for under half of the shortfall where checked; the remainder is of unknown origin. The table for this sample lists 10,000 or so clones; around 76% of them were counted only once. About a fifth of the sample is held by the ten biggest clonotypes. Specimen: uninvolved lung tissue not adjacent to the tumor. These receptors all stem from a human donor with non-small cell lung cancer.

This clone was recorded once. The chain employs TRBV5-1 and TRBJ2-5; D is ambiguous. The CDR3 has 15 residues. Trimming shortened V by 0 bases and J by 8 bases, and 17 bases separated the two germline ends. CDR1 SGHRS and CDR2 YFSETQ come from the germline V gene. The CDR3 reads CASSLGGSQDETQYF. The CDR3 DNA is TGCGCCAGCAGCTTGGGCGGATCACAAGATGAAACCCAGTACTTC.

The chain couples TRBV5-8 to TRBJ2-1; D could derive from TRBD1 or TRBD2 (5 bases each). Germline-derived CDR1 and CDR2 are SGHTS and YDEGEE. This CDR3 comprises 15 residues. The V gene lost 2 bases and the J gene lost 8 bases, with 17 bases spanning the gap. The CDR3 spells CASSFPGRSLYEQFF. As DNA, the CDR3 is TGTGCCAGCAGCTTTCCGGGACGGAGTTTATATGAGCAGTTCTTC.

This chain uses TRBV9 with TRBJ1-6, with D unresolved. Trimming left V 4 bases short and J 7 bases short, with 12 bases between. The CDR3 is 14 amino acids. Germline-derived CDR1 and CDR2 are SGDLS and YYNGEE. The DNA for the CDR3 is TGTGCCAGCAGCTCAGGTATACCGAATTCACCCCTCCACTTT. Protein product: CASSSGIPNSPLHF.

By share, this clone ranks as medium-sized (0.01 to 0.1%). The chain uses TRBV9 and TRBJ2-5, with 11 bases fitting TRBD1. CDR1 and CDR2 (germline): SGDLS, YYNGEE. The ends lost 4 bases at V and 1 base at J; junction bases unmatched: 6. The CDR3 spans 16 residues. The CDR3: CASSLSGTGGQETQYF. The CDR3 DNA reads TGTGCCAGCAGCCTATCCGGGACAGGGGGCCAAGAGACCCAGTACTTC.

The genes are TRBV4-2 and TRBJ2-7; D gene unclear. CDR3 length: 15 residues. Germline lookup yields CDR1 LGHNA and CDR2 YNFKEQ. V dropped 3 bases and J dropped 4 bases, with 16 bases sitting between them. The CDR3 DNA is TGTGCCAGCAGCCAGGGTGGGCTTCCGGGTTACGAGCAGTACTTC. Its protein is CASSQGGLPGYEQYF.

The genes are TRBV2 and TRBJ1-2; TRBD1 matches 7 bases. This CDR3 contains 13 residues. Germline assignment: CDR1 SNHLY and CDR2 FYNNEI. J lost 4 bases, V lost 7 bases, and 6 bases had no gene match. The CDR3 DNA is TGTGCCAGCACGCTGGCAGGGGGCTATGGCTACACCTTC. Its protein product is CASTLAGGYGYTF.

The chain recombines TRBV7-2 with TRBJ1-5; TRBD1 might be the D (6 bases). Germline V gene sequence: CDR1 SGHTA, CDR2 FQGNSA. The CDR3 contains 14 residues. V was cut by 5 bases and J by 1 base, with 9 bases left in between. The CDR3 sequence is CASSPQGSNQPQHF. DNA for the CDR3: TGTGCCAGCAGCCCTCAGGGGAGCAATCAGCCCCAGCATTTT.

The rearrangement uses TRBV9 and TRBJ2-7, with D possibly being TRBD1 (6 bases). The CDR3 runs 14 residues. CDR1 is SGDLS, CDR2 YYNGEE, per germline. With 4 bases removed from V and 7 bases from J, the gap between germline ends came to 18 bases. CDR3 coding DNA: TGTGCCAGCAGCCCCAGACAGGACAAGCTGGAGCAGTACTTC. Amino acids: CASSPRQDKLEQYF.

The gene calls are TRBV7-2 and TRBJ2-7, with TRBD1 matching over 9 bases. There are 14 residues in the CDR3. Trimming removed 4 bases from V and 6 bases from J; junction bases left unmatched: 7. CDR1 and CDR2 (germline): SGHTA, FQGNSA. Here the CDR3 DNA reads TGTGCCAGCAGCTGGCGGACAGGGGTGGGCGAGCAGTACTTC. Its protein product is CASSWRTGVGEQYF.

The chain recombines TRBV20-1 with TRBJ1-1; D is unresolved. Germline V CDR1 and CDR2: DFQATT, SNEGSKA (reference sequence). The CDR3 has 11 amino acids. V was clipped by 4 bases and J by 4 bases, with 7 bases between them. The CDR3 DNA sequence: TGCAGTGCTAACGGCGGCACTGAAGCTTTCTTT. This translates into CSANGGTEAFF.

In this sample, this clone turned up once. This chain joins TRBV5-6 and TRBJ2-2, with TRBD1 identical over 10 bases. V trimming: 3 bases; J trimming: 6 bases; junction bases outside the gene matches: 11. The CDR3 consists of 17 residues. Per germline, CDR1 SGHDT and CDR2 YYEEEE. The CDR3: CASSSNPGQGKSGELFF. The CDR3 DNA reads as TGTGCCAGCAGCTCTAATCCGGGACAGGGGAAATCCGGGGAGCTGTTTTTT.

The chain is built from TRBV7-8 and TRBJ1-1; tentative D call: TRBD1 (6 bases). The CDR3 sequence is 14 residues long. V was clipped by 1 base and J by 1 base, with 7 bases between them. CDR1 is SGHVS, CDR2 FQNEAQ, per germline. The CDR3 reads CASSLVQGNTEAFF. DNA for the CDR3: TGTGCCAGCAGCTTAGTACAGGGGAACACTGAAGCTTTCTTT.

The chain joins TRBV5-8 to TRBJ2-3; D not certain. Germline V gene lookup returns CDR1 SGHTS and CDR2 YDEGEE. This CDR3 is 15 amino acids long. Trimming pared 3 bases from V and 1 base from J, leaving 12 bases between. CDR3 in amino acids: CASSSNRWGTDTQYF. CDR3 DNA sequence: TGTGCCAGCAGCTCCAACCGGTGGGGCACAGATACGCAGTATTTT.

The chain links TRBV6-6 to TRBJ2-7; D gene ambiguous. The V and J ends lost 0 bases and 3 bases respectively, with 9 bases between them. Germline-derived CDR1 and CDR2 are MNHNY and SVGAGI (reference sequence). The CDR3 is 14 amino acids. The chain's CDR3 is CASSYSNDVYEQYF. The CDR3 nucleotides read TGTGCCAGCAGTTACTCGAACGATGTCTACGAGCAGTACTTC.

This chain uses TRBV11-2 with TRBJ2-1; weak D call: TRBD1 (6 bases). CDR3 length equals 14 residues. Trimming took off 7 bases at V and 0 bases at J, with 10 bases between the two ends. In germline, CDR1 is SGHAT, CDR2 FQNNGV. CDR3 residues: CASTTGSSYNEQFF. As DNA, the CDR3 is TGTGCCAGCACGACAGGTAGCTCCTACAATGAGCAGTTCTTC.

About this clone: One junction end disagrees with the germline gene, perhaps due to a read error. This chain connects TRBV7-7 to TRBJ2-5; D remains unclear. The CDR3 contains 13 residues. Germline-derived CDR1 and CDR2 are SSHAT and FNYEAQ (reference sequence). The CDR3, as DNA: TGTGCTAGCAGCTTCGAAGGAAAGGAGACCCAGTACTTC. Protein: CASSFEGKETQYF.

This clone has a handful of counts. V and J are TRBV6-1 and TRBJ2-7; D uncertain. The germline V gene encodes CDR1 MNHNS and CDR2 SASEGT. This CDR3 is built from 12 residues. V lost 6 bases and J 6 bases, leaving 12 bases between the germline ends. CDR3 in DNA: TGTGCCAGCAGAGGAGTAGTAGGCGAGCAGTACTTC. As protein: CASRGVVGEQYF.

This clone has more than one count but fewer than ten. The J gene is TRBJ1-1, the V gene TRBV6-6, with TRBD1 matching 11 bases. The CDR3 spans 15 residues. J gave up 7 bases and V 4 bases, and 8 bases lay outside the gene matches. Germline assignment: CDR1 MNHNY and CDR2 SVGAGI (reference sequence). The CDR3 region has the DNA TGTGCCAGCAGTTTTGGACAGGGGGCTGGGGATGAAGCTTTCTTT. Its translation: CASSFGQGAGDEAFF.

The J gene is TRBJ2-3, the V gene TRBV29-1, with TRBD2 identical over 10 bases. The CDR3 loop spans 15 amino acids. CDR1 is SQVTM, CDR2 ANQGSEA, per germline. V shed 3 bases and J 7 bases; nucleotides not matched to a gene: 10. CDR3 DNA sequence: TGCAGCGTTGAGGGGACTAGCGCCTTCGGGTATACGCAGTATTTT. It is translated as CSVEGTSAFGYTQYF.

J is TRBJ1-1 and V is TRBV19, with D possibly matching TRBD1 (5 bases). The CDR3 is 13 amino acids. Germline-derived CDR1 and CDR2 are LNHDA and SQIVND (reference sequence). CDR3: CAARPQGGTEAFF. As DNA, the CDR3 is TGTGCGGCCCGTCCCCAGGGAGGCACTGAAGCTTTCTTT.